This T cell receptor (beta chain) was sequenced during a study of blood T cell repertoires in COVID-19. Germline V gene data show CDR1 as MNHEY and CDR2 as SVGEGT. V was cut by 2 bases and J by 6 bases, with 20 bases left in between. The length of the CDR3 is 17 residues. Original data processing: Reference gene primer amplification gave estimated nucleated cell counts. The table came from immunoSEQ multiplex PCR; TCRdb's copy has only in-frame clones and leaves some out. That table supplies the V and J calls and clone size; D and trimming were determined from the DNA. Of some 240,000 clones in the sample, about 86% are singletons; the top ten hold 9.6%.

The chain employs TRBV6-2 or TRBV6-3 and TRBJ1-5; TRBD1 might be the D (5 bases). Sequencing was carried out using peripheral blood. The clonotype comes from a woman older than 75 with acute or convalescent COVID-19. The CDR3 is CASSYRPPGRNSQPQHF. CDR3 DNA sequence: TGTGCCAGCAGTTACCGCCCCCCAGGGCGGAACAGTCAGCCCCAGCATTTT.